Listed below are T cell receptor beta chains from one sample, sequenced in a study of cytomegalovirus exposure and HLA in healthy donors. Clones were sequenced by immunoSEQ multiplex PCR, and TCRdb holds only the in-frame ones, with some missing. This table has more than 50,000 clones, roughly 70% appearing once. The sample comprised PBMCs. The receptors derive from a man aged 50 or older in good health and CMV-seropositive. CDR3s include the opening cysteine and the closing phenylalanine or tryptophan. D genes are given only for firm matches. The listing skips clone size in some rows; elsewhere it reads once, few, many or a size class.

clone_size j_call d_call v_call cdr3_aa cdr3_nt
NA TRBJ1-1 NA TRBV5-1 CASSLLGRKNTEAFF TGCGCCAGCAGCTTGTTGGGCAGGAAGAACACTGAAGCATTCTTT
NA TRBJ1-6 TRBD1 TRBV30 CAWRQGSYNSPLHF TGTGCCTGGAGACAGGGGTCCTATAATTCACCCCTCCACTTT
NA TRBJ2-1 TRBD1 TRBV10-3 CAIRKTGTGYNEQFF TGTGCCATCAGAAAAACCGGGACAGGGTACAATGAGCAGTTCTTC
NA TRBJ2-4 TRBD1 TRBV4-1 CASSKGTVLAKNIQYF TGCGCCAGCAGCAAAGGGACAGTACTAGCCAAAAACATTCAGTACTTC
few TRBJ1-1 NA TRBV15 CATSRDRWESTEAFF TGTGCCACCAGCAGAGATCGGTGGGAGAGCACTGAAGCTTTCTTT
NA TRBJ1-2 NA TRBV12-1 CASSITGAGYGYTF TGTGCCAGCAGCATTACAGGGGCGGGCTATGGCTACACCTTC
once TRBJ2-1 NA TRBV7-2 CASSLVWSPGNEQFF TGTGCCAGCAGCTTAGTCTGGTCTCCGGGGAATGAGCAGTTCTTC
few TRBJ2-3 TRBD2 TRBV4-1 CASSQENSGGVDTQYF TGCGCCAGCAGCCAGGAAAATAGCGGGGGGGTAGATACGCAGTATTTT
NA TRBJ1-5 TRBD1 TRBV2 CASSGTGSNQPQHF TGTGCCAGCAGTGGGACAGGTAGCAATCAGCCCCAGCATTTT
NA TRBJ2-2 TRBD1 TRBV9 CASSVGQGERVTGELFF TGTGCCAGCAGCGTAGGACAGGGGGAGCGGGTCACCGGGGAGCTGTTTTTT
NA TRBJ2-3 TRBD2 TRBV27 CASSFSGRALDTQYF TGTGCCAGCAGTTTCAGCGGGAGGGCCCTTGATACGCAGTATTTT
few TRBJ2-3 NA TRBV6-1 CASSEYTDTQYF TGTGCCAGCAGTGAATACACAGATACGCAGTATTTT
few TRBJ1-2 TRBD1 TRBV11-2 CASSLPRDRGLSGYTF TGTGCCAGCAGCTTGCCCCGGGACAGGGGGCTTAGTGGCTACACCTTC
NA TRBJ1-2 NA TRBV6-5 CASSARQRYGYTF TGTGCCAGCAGCGCCAGGCAAAGATATGGCTACACCTTC
NA TRBJ2-7 TRBD1 TRBV6-1 CASSRTGTGDYEQYF TGTGCCAGCAGTAGGACCGGGACAGGGGACTACGAGCAGTACTTC
NA TRBJ2-5 NA TRBV5-1 CASSLPSGTQYF TGCGCCAGCAGCTTGCCATCCGGGACCCAGTACTTC
few TRBJ2-3 NA TRBV7-2 CASSLPGNTDTQYF TGTGCCAGCAGCTTACCAGGGAACACAGATACGCAGTATTTT
NA TRBJ1-2 NA TRBV2 CASRQRTYGYTF TGTGCCAGCAGACAGCGGACTTATGGCTACACCTTC
NA TRBJ1-2 TRBD1 TRBV25-1 CASSGHRDRGYGYTF TGTGCCAGCAGTGGTCACCGGGACAGGGGGTATGGCTACACCTTC
NA TRBJ1-1 NA TRBV7-6 CASSFGGSEAFF TGTGCCAGCAGCTTTGGAGGGAGCGAAGCTTTCTTT
NA TRBJ2-1 NA TRBV5-4 CASSWGDHYNEQFF TGTGCCAGCAGCTGGGGGGACCATTACAATGAGCAGTTCTTC
NA TRBJ1-1 NA TRBV6-5 CASSTDSGLGTEAFF TGTGCCAGCAGTACCGACAGTGGCTTAGGCACTGAAGCTTTCTTT
NA TRBJ2-7 TRBD2 TRBV29-1 CSVGTSGSPSPQYEQYF TGCAGCGTTGGGACTAGCGGTTCCCCATCACCCCAATACGAGCAGTACTTC
NA TRBJ2-4 TRBD1 TRBV4-3 CASSQDDRGGKNIQYF TGCGCCAGCAGCCAAGATGACAGGGGGGGCAAAAACATTCAGTACTTC
NA TRBJ2-3 NA TRBV28 CASSLESDTQYF TGTGCCAGCAGTTTAGAGTCAGATACGCAGTATTTT
once TRBJ2-7 NA TRBV4-1 CASSPVGAYYEQYF TGCGCCAGCAGCCCCGTTGGGGCCTACTACGAGCAGTACTTC
few TRBJ2-2 TRBD1 TRBV5-6 CASSSRDRVGGELFF TGTGCCAGCAGCAGCCGGGACAGGGTTGGCGGGGAGCTGTTTTTT
NA TRBJ1-1 NA TRBV18 CASSPPSWYDTEAFF TGTGCCAGCTCACCACCGAGTTGGTACGACACTGAAGCTTTCTTT
NA TRBJ2-5 NA TRBV18 CASPPEGKETQYF TGTGCCAGCCCACCAGAGGGCAAGGAGACCCAGTACTTC
NA TRBJ2-1 TRBD2 TRBV25-1 CASTPWAGAREQFF TGTGCCAGCACCCCGTGGGCGGGAGCAAGAGAGCAGTTCTTC
NA TRBJ1-1 NA TRBV29-1 CSASANRANTEAFF TGCAGCGCCTCAGCGAACAGGGCCAACACTGAAGCTTTCTTT
NA TRBJ2-7 NA TRBV7-9 CASSLVWAGPEQYF TGTGCCAGCAGCTTAGTGTGGGCAGGGCCCGAGCAGTACTTC
few TRBJ1-1 TRBD1 TRBV11-2 CASSSRQGTEAFF TGTGCCAGCAGCTCGAGACAGGGGACTGAAGCTTTCTTT